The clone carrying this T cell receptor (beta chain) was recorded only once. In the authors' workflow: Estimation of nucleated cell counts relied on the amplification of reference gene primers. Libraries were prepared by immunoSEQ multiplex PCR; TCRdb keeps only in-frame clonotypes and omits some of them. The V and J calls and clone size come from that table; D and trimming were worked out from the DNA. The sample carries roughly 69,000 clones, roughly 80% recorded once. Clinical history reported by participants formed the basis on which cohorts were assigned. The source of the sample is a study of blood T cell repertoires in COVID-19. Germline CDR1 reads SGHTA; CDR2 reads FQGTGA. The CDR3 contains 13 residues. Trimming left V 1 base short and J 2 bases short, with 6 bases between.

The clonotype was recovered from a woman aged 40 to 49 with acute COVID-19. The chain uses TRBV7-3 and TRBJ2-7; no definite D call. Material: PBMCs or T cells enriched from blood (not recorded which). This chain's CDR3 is CASSLMPTYEQYF. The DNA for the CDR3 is TGTGCCAGCAGCTTAATGCCTACCTACGAGCAGTACTTC.